Listed below are T cell receptor beta chains from one sample, sequenced in a study of shared clonotypes between healthy human individuals. Using immunoSEQ multiplex PCR, the repertoire was profiled, and TCRdb retains in-frame clones only, with some absent. The table has 1,500,000 or so clones, roughly 96% seen once. Sequencing input: naive CD4+ T cells sorted from blood. These receptors were collected from a young man in good health. The CDR3 runs from the conserved cysteine through the conserved F or W. The D gene is left open where the match is weak. The listing skips clone size in some rows; elsewhere it reads once, few, many or a size class.

clone size | J gene | V gene | D gene | CDR3 DNA | CDR3 protein
- | TRBJ2-7 | TRBV11-2 | TRBD1 | TGTGCCAGCAGCTACGACAGGGTAGAGGGCGAGCAGTACTTC | CASSYDRVEGEQYF
- | TRBJ2-7 | TRBV18 | TRBD2 | TGTGCCAGCTCACTAACTAGCGGGAGCGGCTACGAGCAGTACTTC | CASSLTSGSGYEQYF
once | TRBJ2-1 | TRBV11-2 | - | TGTGCCAGCAGCTACTACTATGAGCAGTTCTTC | CASSYYYEQFF
- | TRBJ2-5 | TRBV11-2 | TRBD2 | TGTGCCAGCAGCTTACACGGGAGGGCCCTTTCTTTACAAGAGACCCAGTACTTC | CASSLHGRALSLQETQYF
once | TRBJ1-2 | TRBV19 | - | TGTGCCAGTAGTATACAGGGGACTGGCTACACCTTC | CASSIQGTGYTF
- | TRBJ2-2 | TRBV7-2 | TRBD2 | TGTGCCAGCAGCCCATACCGCTCGGGAGCGGGAAAGAACACCGGGGAGCTGTTTTTT | CASSPYRSGAGKNTGELFF
- | TRBJ2-5 | TRBV18 | - | TGTGCCAGCTCACCAGTTGGGGGCGGGAGCTCGGACCAGTACTTC | CASSPVGGGSSDQYF
- | TRBJ2-3 | TRBV5-4 | - | TGTGCCAGCAGTTCCCCTTCGGACACAGATACGCAGTATTTT | CASSSPSDTDTQYF
- | TRBJ2-1 | TRBV2 | - | TGTGCCAGCAGGGGGGGGCGACAGGTACCCTACAATGAGCAGTTCTTC | CASRGGRQVPYNEQFF
- | TRBJ2-3 | TRBV10-3 | - | TGTGCCATCAGTGAGTCCTTTCGGACAGATACGCAGTATTTT | CAISESFRTDTQYF
- | TRBJ2-7 | TRBV28 | - | TGTGCCAGCAGCGGAAGTCGCATAGGTCAGGGACGGGGAGCCTACGAGCAGTACTTC | CASSGSRIGQGRGAYEQYF
once | TRBJ2-7 | TRBV6-1 | TRBD1 | TGTGCCAGCAGTTTTGGACAGGGGGCTCGAGAGCAGTACTTC | CASSFGQGAREQYF
- | TRBJ2-2 | TRBV18 | - | TGTGCCAGCTCACCACGTAGCCAGACGAAGACCGGGGAGCTGTTTTTT | CASSPRSQTKTGELFF
- | TRBJ2-1 | TRBV30 | - | TGTGCCTGGAGTGTACAAGGGGTCCCAACGGGCACGTTCTTC | CAWSVQGVPTGTFF
- | TRBJ1-1 | TRBV9 | - | TGTGCCAGCAGCGTGGGAGCACGGGAGAACACTGAAGCTTTCTTT | CASSVGARENTEAFF
- | TRBJ1-5 | TRBV19 | - | TGTGCCAGTAGTATACTACAGGGTAGGGGCAATCAGCCCCAGCATTTT | CASSILQGRGNQPQHF
- | TRBJ2-7 | TRBV6-5 | TRBD2 | TGTGCCAGCAGCTGGACTAGCGGGAGCCCCTACGAGCAGTACTTC | CASSWTSGSPYEQYF
- | TRBJ2-3 | TRBV25-1 | - | TGTGCCAGCAGTGAACAGGGTCGCACAGATACGCAGTATTTT | CASSEQGRTDTQYF